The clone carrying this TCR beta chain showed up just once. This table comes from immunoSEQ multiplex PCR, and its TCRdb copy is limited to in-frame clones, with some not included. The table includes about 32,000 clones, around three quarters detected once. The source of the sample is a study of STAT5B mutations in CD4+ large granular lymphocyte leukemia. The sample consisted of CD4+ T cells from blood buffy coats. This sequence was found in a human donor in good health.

In DNA, the CDR3 is TGTGCCAGCAAAACAGGGGCTCAGCCCCAGCATTTT. Protein product: CASKTGAQPQHF. The rearrangement uses TRBV28 and TRBJ1-5, with 7 bases fitting TRBD1. The germline V gene encodes CDR1 MDHEN and CDR2 SYDVKM. The CDR3 consists of 12 residues. V lost 7 bases and J lost 6; bases outside the gene matches: 3.